Given below is one T cell receptor (beta chain) in context. Antigen: not known. V gave up 8 bases and J gave up 0 bases; unmatched junction bases: 3. The V gene's germline CDR1 is LNHNV and CDR2 YYDKDF (reference sequence). CDR3 length equals 13 residues. TCRdb's copy holds only in-frame clones and misses some; the assay was immunoSEQ multiplex PCR. This sample has 15,000 to 20,000 clones, with roughly 83% found just once. The treatment: AdE1-LMPpoly-expanded autologous EBV-specific T-cell therapy followed by anti-PD-1 nivolumab. This sample is part of a study of EBV T-cell therapy then PD-1 blockade in nasopharyngeal carcinoma.

The chain uses TRBV15 and TRBJ2-7, with 8 bases fitting TRBD1. The origin of this receptor is a man aged 35 to 55 with nasopharyngeal carcinoma. The specimen comprised CD8+ T cells from blood, sampled at day 0 from a patient whose treatment included autologous EBV-specific T cells and nivolumab. CDR3 residues: CATGTGLSYEQYF. The CDR3, as DNA: TGTGCCACCGGGACAGGACTCTCCTACGAGCAGTACTTC.